This T cell receptor (beta chain) emerged from a study of cytomegalovirus exposure and HLA in healthy donors (dated by TCRdb to about 2017). Notes on the research overall: An earlier analysis of approximately 550 of the donors reported 250 to 300 Gb of sequence data and 100 million to 140 million unique TCR beta sequences from about 180 million T cells. Using immunosequencing, the study profiled T cell repertoires from around 670 subjects and related those repertoires to cytomegalovirus serostatus. A separate validation cohort of roughly 120 different subjects was used in addition to the roughly 700-subject first cohort. The later analysis used no new phenotypic data to find candidate immune exposures, relying instead on TCR beta sequences and their occurrence across donors. HLA typing included class I and class II loci at four-digit resolution. Donor age, sex, ethnicity and CMV serostatus were collected together with the repertoire data. Among under 450 genotyped donors of the cohort, an average of approximately 230,000 unique TCR beta nucleotide sequences were sequenced per donor, roughly 18% of them non-productive. Every discovery cohort repertoire had been produced on one sequencing platform. Because of strong linkage in the cohort, roughly five DR-DQ haplotypes were treated as single units for association and clustering. A later analysis re-analyzed previously published TCR beta repertoires from 500 to 700 donors and added high-resolution HLA genotyping to study TCR occurrence patterns. In a later genetic analysis, genome-wide SNP genotypes for about 65% of the 666 donors were used, and that subset was treated as a discovery cohort. An earlier analysis of some 500 of the donors used high-throughput TCR beta sequencing to judge whether each TCR beta V gene segment behaved as functional or pseudogenic. Among the roughly 400 genotyped donors, 81% belonged to the genetic ancestry cluster associated with self-reported Caucasian donors. The number of donors typed differed by locus, with 629-630 for A, B, C, DRB1 and DQB1, 522 for DQA1, 600 to 610 for DPA1, and 472 for DPB1. The study combined high-throughput TCR immunosequencing, statistical association of individual TCRs with disease status, and machine learning to predict cytomegalovirus infection status. An early release that covered more than 550 HLA-typed donors contained approximately 300 gigabases of sequencing data and about 93 million unique TCR sequences. The study was designed to test whether signatures of past pathogen exposure could be identified by cataloging public T cell receptors. The paper as a whole reports these results and caveats: A further reported finding was that TCR beta sequences accurately predicted the HLA-A and HLA-B alleles for most subjects in the first cohort. In a later analysis, most CMV-associated TCR beta chains were found to appear HLA-restricted, with HLA associations seemingly driven largely by CMV exposure. A total of 150 to 200 TCR beta chains were listed by the study as associated with cytomegalovirus. The presence/absence analyses assumed that sequencing depth was roughly uniform across donors, and that assumption may not be true. Strong co-occurrence of HLA alleles, especially DR and DQ, made assigning TCR associations to individual alleles difficult. Compared with equally common non-associated chains, HLA-associated TCR beta chains in a later analysis were more clonally expanded and had lower generation probabilities. Correlated functional status among segregating V segments might reflect linkage disequilibrium, but an unknown experimental factor could not be ruled out. The only immune exposure information available for the cohort was CMV serostatus. In a later analysis, around 15,000 TCR beta sequences were associated with specific HLA alleles at a false discovery rate of 0.05. The authors suggested that the approach could potentially be extended to other disease states and immunological phenotypes. In an earlier analysis of around 600 of the donors, most TCR beta V segments were observed in productive rearrangements about 87% or about 30% of the time, broadly matching IMGT annotations. Cytomegalovirus status was reported to be diagnosed by the classifier with high specificity and sensitivity in both the original and validation cohorts. The earlier analysis of around 600 of the donors excluded about 16 rarely observed V segments, including chromosome 9 orphons, because counts were too low. V-gene and J-gene trimming of TCR beta chains was associated with a missense DCLRE1C variant in a later genetic analysis, and the association was replicated in an independent cohort. The cohort was sequenced for TCR beta chains only, and without alpha or paired-chain data the features that could be detected were limited. In a later analysis, several top co-occurrence clusters were reported to appear linked to parvovirus B19, influenza, CMV and Epstein-Barr virus. HLA typing was unavailable for some donors at each locus, so association tests used only the typed subset. The sequencing pipeline was judged likely to have produced a cluster of highly shared sequence variants as a technical artifact. In a later genetic analysis, fewer N-insertions in productive TCRs were reported among donors in an Asian-associated ancestry cluster than the approximately 710-donor mean. In a later analysis, the rate of TCR association differed among HLA loci, with DRB1 alleles having the most associated TCRs and HLA-C alleles having the fewest. In vitro tests confirmed that a few of the cytomegalovirus-associated TCR beta chains recognize cytomegalovirus antigens. The 87-base-pair reads could not distinguish some IMGT-functional V segments, including TRBV6-2 and TRBV6-3, so those segments were excluded. While some public TCRs were present in many individuals, most TCR sequences turned up only very rarely across donors.

Preparation of the library involved the immunoSEQ multiplex PCR assay. For the multiplex PCR, a mixture combining 60 forward primers for TCR Vbeta segments and 13 reverse primers for TCR Jbeta segments was used. The CDR3 region of rearranged TCR beta genes was amplified from genomic DNA with a multiplex PCR assay. The amplified TCR beta libraries were sequenced on the Illumina HiSeq System as 87-base-pair reads. The study's processing was this. A later analysis tallied around 82 million unique TCR beta chains across the 700 or so repertoires, and around 10 million of those chains were shared by two or more donors. Raw reads were error-corrected and collapsed into unique sequences with a nearest-neighbor algorithm that merged closely related sequences to remove PCR and sequencing errors. To assign V, D and J gene segments, CDR3 sequences were aligned to IMGT reference sequences. For a sequence to be retained, a match of at least six nucleotides was required to both a V gene segment and a J gene segment. A rearrangement was called productive if the CDR3 had no stop codons and remained in frame with V and J, and every other rearrangement was called non-productive. Following IMGT convention, CDR3 was defined as the stretch from the second conserved V-encoded cysteine up to the conserved J-encoded phenylalanine. In an earlier analysis of around 600 of the donors, sequences lacking an unambiguous match to a single V gene segment were excluded. In an earlier analysis of 587 of the donors, V segments were called functional above 56.7% productive rearrangements and were called segregating when the between-donor standard deviation exceeded 5%. A statistical classification framework was developed to diagnose cytomegalovirus status using the catalog of TCR beta chain sequences. V and J gene assignment, in a later analysis, came from comparing TCR nucleotide sequences with IMGT/GENE-DB human TR gene sequences. Using the TCRdist pipeline, a later analysis assigned CDR3 sequences along with most-parsimonious VDJ recombination scenarios. A later analysis defined each TCR beta chain by its CDR3 amino acid sequence plus V-gene family, and excluded reads lacking a unique V-gene family. A later analysis removed 550 to 700 highly shared, low-generation-probability nucleotide sequences to deal with suspected cross-contamination and a sequencing artifact. In a later analysis, a clonal expansion index for each public chain was calculated from normalized within-repertoire ranks of inferred template counts. In a later analysis, generation probabilities were computed with a VDJ recombination model fitted to out-of-frame rearrangements, and the resulting probabilities were checked against IGoR. Hypergeometric tests were used in a later analysis to score TCR-TCR, TCR-HLA and TCR-CMV co-occurrence, with a repertoire-size bias correction applied to the TCR pairs. In a later analysis, false discovery rates were estimated by permuting HLA or CMV assignments 20 times. A later analysis grouped co-occurring TCRs with DBSCAN, adding TCRdist sequence similarity when clustering within HLA-allele-positive subsets. Repertoires with fewer than 30,000 or more than 120,000 public chains were left out of co-occurrence clustering, as were four to six repertoires with anomalous nucleotide sharing. TCRdb retrieved this table from immuneACCESS and kept in-frame rearrangements only. Not all clones are present; in checked studies, unresolved V genes account for under half, and no reason is known for the remainder. Clone size and V and J calls were adopted from that table, with D and trimming inferred from the DNA. This sample lists some 150,000 clones; around 80% were detected once. In total, the top ten clones hold about 4.4% of the sample.

Ends trimmed: V by 4 bases, J by 2 bases; bases unmatched to a gene: 7. The CDR3 numbers 15 residues from cysteine through phenylalanine. The retained sequence is limited to the CDR3, 45 bases, with the frame set at the first base. According to the germline V gene, CDR1 reads SGDLS and CDR2 reads YYNGEE. Note on this clone: Its antigen is unknown. No per-base quality is available; no much larger clone lies one base away.

In total, around 600 healthy bone marrow donors made up the cohort. All cohort members were sampled while nominally healthy, although unrecorded immune exposures were likely present. The donor tested CMV seropositive, placing the donor among the 289 seropositive members of the cohort. Every donor gave a peripheral blood sample, and the peripheral blood mononuclear cells from that sample were used for TCR beta sequencing. The Qiagen DNeasy Blood Extraction Kit was used to extract genomic DNA from the blood cell samples. The sequencing sample was made of PBMCs. The TCR originated in a woman aged 45 to 65 in good health and CMV-seropositive. The sequence links TRBV9 to TRBJ2-7; 9 bases in between match TRBD1. The bases read TGTGCCAGCAGCTCCCGGGACAGGGACACCTACGAGCAGTACTTC. Its translation reads: CASSSRDRDTYEQYF.